This TCR beta chain was obtained from a study of blood T cells in healthy people across ages. Study-level results: A roughly linear fall in TCR beta diversity per million T cells was seen with increasing age. PBMC samples, being unsorted, prevented any conclusive comparison of naive and antigen-experienced cells.

The authors ran a second PCR of about 6 to 11 cycles using a sample-barcoded 5' primer and a J-beta primer mix. TCRdb itself ran the 5' RACE reads through MiXCR, one entry per CDR3 protein. The repertoire holds some 1,000,000 distinct CDR3 sequences, with around 27% as singletons. This clonotype has a handful of counts. The antigen is undetermined. These data also formed part of another study, on T cells of mothers and their children.

The receptor comes from a girl aged 2 to 10 in good health. The sequenced sample consisted of blood.

CDR3 amino acids: CASNLPGEARETQYF. Here the CDR3 DNA reads TGTGCCAGCAACCTCCCCGGGGAGGCGCGTGAGACCCAGTACTTC. V and J are TRBV7-2 and TRBJ2-5, with D perhaps TRBD2 (6 bases). Per germline, CDR1 SGHTA and CDR2 FQGNSA. V lost 7 bases and J 5 bases, leaving 20 bases between the germline ends. The length of the CDR3 is 15 residues.